This passage covers 24 T cell receptor beta chains from one sample sequenced in a study of cytomegalovirus exposure and HLA in healthy donors. Sequenced by immunoSEQ multiplex PCR; TCRdb stores in-frame clones only, minus some. The data show 160,000 or so clones, roughly 86% seen once. The source material was PBMCs. These receptors were collected from a man aged 18-30 years in good health and CMV-seropositive.

The rearrangement links TRBV10-3 to TRBJ2-5, with D possibly matching TRBD2 (5 bases). CDR3 length: 14 residues. The germline CDR1 and CDR2 sequences are ENHRY and SYGVKD. V was pared by 8 bases and J by 5 bases, with 18 bases between. The CDR3 loop reads CAISGVTPAETQYF. CDR3 nucleotides: TGTGCCATCTCCGGGGTCACACCGGCCGAGACCCAGTACTTC.

The chain couples TRBV6-5 to TRBJ1-1, with 9 bases lining up with TRBD1. Germline lookup yields CDR1 MNHEY and CDR2 SVGAGI. The V gene end was trimmed by 6 bases and the J gene end by 9 bases; junction bases not matched to a gene: 8. The CDR3 extends over 13 amino acids. DNA of the CDR3: TGTGCCAGCAGCCCCATCGGACAGGGGAAAGCTTTCTTT. It specifies CASSPIGQGKAFF.

Of note for this clone: Its ends do not fully match the called genes, so a read error is possible. This chain connects TRBV29-1 to TRBJ1-2, with no clear D. The CDR3 loop spans 11 amino acids. CDR1 and CDR2 (germline): SQVTM, ANQGSEA. The CDR3 nucleotides read TGCAGCGATGAATGGGCAGGAGGCTACACCTTC. It specifies CSDEWAGGYTF.

The V call is TRBV18, the J call TRBJ1-3, with a tentative D call TRBD1 (5 bases). V lost 3 bases, J lost 2 bases, and 11 bases lay in between. CDR3 length equals 15 residues. The germline V gene has CDR1 KGHSH and CDR2 LQKENI. The CDR3 region has the DNA TGTGCCAGCTCACCGAACAGGACGCCTGGAAACACCATATATTTT. Translating gives CASSPNRTPGNTIYF.

The rearrangement joins TRBV7-2 to TRBJ2-1; D is perhaps TRBD2 (6 bases). Germline CDR1 SGHTA, CDR2 FQGNSA. The CDR3 spans 15 residues. The V gene lost 0 bases and the J gene lost 2 bases, with 8 bases spanning the gap. CDR3 in amino acids: CASSLAGGTYNEQFF. The DNA for the CDR3 is TGTGCCAGCAGCTTAGCGGGAGGAACCTACAATGAGCAGTTCTTC.

J is TRBJ2-1 and V is TRBV6-6, with 8 bases aligning to TRBD2. Per germline, CDR1 MNHNY and CDR2 SVGAGI (reference sequence). This CDR3 region has 15 residues. The ends lost 5 bases at V and 3 bases at J; junction bases unmatched: 6. The CDR3 loop reads CASSKTSANYNEQFF. CDR3 coding DNA: TGTGCCAGCAGTAAGACTAGCGCGAACTACAATGAGCAGTTCTTC.

This rearrangement joins TRBV19 to TRBJ1-1, with 7 positions matching TRBD1. The germline CDR1 and CDR2 sequences are LNHDA and SQIVND (reference sequence). This CDR3 region has 15 residues. J gave up 3 bases and V 8 bases, and 12 bases lay outside the gene matches. The CDR3 sequence is CASLTSGGSDTEAFF. CDR3 coding DNA: TGTGCCAGTCTAACCTCAGGGGGTAGCGACACTGAAGCTTTCTTT.

As for this clone: This sample also contains other DNA sequences that code for the same CDR3. This rearrangement joins TRBV27 to TRBJ2-7, with a tentative D call TRBD2 (5 bases). V lost 6 bases and J 3 bases, leaving 12 bases between the germline ends. Germline values: CDR1 MNHEY, CDR2 SMNVEV (reference sequence). This CDR3 has 13 residues. The CDR3: CASSLGGSYEQYF. In DNA, the CDR3 is TGTGCCAGCAGCCTAGGAGGTAGCTACGAGCAGTACTTC.

The chain uses TRBV6-6 and TRBJ2-1; possible D gene TRBD1, 5 bases. The CDR3 runs to 15 residues. The germline V gene encodes CDR1 MNHNY and CDR2 SVGAGI (reference sequence). Trimming removed 2 bases at V and 2 bases at J, with 10 bases between. This chain's CDR3 is CASSYQRGPYNEQFF. Here the CDR3 DNA reads TGTGCCAGCAGTTACCAAAGGGGTCCCTACAATGAGCAGTTCTTC.

The chain carries TRBV7-9 and TRBJ2-3; D may be TRBD2 (6 bases). CDR3 length equals 14 residues. Trimming removed 2 bases from V and 1 base from J, with 7 bases in between. Germline V gene data show CDR1 as SEHNR and CDR2 as FQNEAQ (reference sequence). The CDR3: CASSLTGGTDTQYF. As DNA, the CDR3 is TGTGCCAGCAGCTTAACGGGGGGCACAGATACGCAGTATTTT.

The chain has TRBV4-2 and TRBJ2-2; possible D gene TRBD2, 7 bases. V shed 1 base and J shed 2 bases, with 11 bases lying between them. CDR3 length: 16 amino acids. Germline CDR1 reads LGHNA; CDR2 reads YNFKEQ. CDR3 amino acids: CASSQVGGANTGELFF. In nucleotides, the CDR3 is TGTGCCAGCAGCCAAGTAGGGGGGGCCAACACCGGGGAGCTGTTTTTT.

This chain connects TRBV6-5 to TRBJ1-2; D gene uncertain. The V end lost 0 bases, the J end lost 3 bases, and 11 bases lay between the germline ends. This CDR3 has 15 amino acids. Per germline, CDR1 MNHEY and CDR2 SVGAGI. This CDR3 is CASSYSWTWDYGYTF. Here the CDR3 DNA reads TGTGCCAGCAGTTACTCATGGACTTGGGACTATGGCTACACCTTC.

The chain joins TRBV19 to TRBJ1-5, with D perhaps TRBD1 (5 bases). Deletions cut 5 bases from V and 6 bases from J, with 20 bases between. Looked up from germline, CDR1 is LNHDA and CDR2 is SQIVND (reference sequence). The CDR3 consists of 16 residues. Written as DNA, the CDR3 is TGTGCCAGTAGTCCCGGCCGGGGATTGGGGGGTCAGCCCCAGCATTTT. It encodes CASSPGRGLGGQPQHF.

This clone came up once. This sequence joins TRBV2 and TRBJ1-4, with D possibly being TRBD1 (6 bases). V was cut by 3 bases and J by 4 bases, with 9 bases left in between. Looked up from germline, CDR1 is SNHLY and CDR2 is FYNNEI. The CDR3 is 14 residues long. The CDR3 here is CASSETGGNEKLFF. The CDR3 bases are TGTGCCAGCAGTGAGACAGGAGGTAATGAAAAACTGTTTTTT.

This clone was seen only a few times. The chain has TRBV28 and TRBJ1-5, with 7 bases fitting TRBD1. Germline CDR1 is MDHEN and CDR2 is SYDVKM. CDR3 size: 15 residues. The V and J ends lost 5 bases and 4 bases, in that order; junction bases with no gene match: 8. CDR3 bases: TGTGCCAGCAGTGACGGGACAGTCTCAAATCAGCCCCAGCATTTT. It specifies CASSDGTVSNQPQHF. The full variable domain, with the rest looked up from reference TRBV28 and TRBJ1-5, is DVKVTQSSRYLVKRTGEKVFLECVQDMDHENMFWYRQDPGLGLRLIYFSYDVKMKEKGDIPEGYSVSREKKERFSLILESASTNQTSMYLCASSDGTVSNQPQHFGDGTRLSIL.

The genes are TRBV5-1 and TRBJ2-2; TRBD2 aligns across 10 bases. Unmatched junction bases numbered 5, after V lost 2 bases and J lost 4 bases. CDR1 is SGHRS, CDR2 YFSETQ, per germline. This CDR3 has 16 residues. Written as DNA, the CDR3 is TGCGCCAGCAGCTTCCTAGCGGGGGTCCCCACCGGGGAGCTGTTTTTT. Its protein product is CASSFLAGVPTGELFF.

V gene TRBV19 combines with J gene TRBJ2-5; maybe TRBD2 (6 bases). Trimming shortened V by 0 bases and J by 7 bases, and 15 bases separated the two germline ends. The CDR3 is 15 amino acids. Germline V gene sequence: CDR1 LNHDA, CDR2 SQIVND (reference sequence). The CDR3 region is CASSIDAGSMGTQYF. CDR3 nucleotide sequence: TGTGCCAGTAGTATAGATGCGGGGTCGATGGGGACCCAGTACTTC. Full variable domain (missing parts from reference TRBV19 and TRBJ2-5): DGGITQSPKYLFRKEGQNVTLSCEQNLNHDAMYWYRQDPGQGLRLIYYSQIVNDFQKGDIAEGYSVSREKKESFPLTVTSAQKNPTAFYLCASSIDAGSMGTQYFGPGTRLLVL.

The J gene is TRBJ1-5, the V gene TRBV30; the D is unclear. V gave up 0 bases and J gave up 1 base, with 4 bases separating them. The CDR3 has 13 amino acids. Per the germline V gene, CDR1 is GTSNPN and CDR2 is SVGIG (reference sequence). The CDR3 nucleotides are TGTGCCTGGAGTGTACGGAGCAATCAGCCCCAGCATTTT. Protein product: CAWSVRSNQPQHF. The variable domain in full, completed from reference TRBV30 and TRBJ1-5, reads SQTIHQWPATLVQPVGSPLSLECTVEGTSNPNLYWYRQAAGRGLQLLFYSVGIGQISSEVPQNLSASRPQDRQFILSSKKLLLSDSGFYLCAWSVRSNQPQHFGDGTRLSIL.

This rearrangement joins TRBV4-1 to TRBJ1-3; unclear D gene. The CDR3 loop spans 15 amino acids. The V and J ends lost 3 bases and 8 bases respectively, with 17 bases between them. In germline, CDR1 is MGHRA, CDR2 YSYEKL. Written as DNA, the CDR3 is TGCGCCAGCAGCCATCTCCCGGGCGGGGAAGACACCATATATTTT. Translating gives CASSHLPGGEDTIYF.

The chain links TRBV4-3 to TRBJ2-5; the D gene is possibly TRBD1 (6 bases). With 0 bases removed from V and 2 bases from J, the gap between germline ends came to 7 bases. The CDR3 sequence is 14 residues long. Germline V lookup: CDR1 LGHNA, CDR2 YSLEER. The CDR3 is CASSQEGQQETQYF. CDR3 sequence (DNA): TGCGCCAGCAGCCAAGAAGGACAGCAAGAGACCCAGTACTTC.

J is TRBJ2-7 and V is TRBV27; 11 bases are a match to TRBD2. The CDR3 loop spans 16 amino acids. J lost 1 base, V lost 6 bases, and 8 bases had no gene match. Germline V gene data show CDR1 as MNHEY and CDR2 as SMNVEV (reference sequence). The CDR3 loop reads CASSRPGTSGSYEQYF. For the CDR3, the DNA is TGTGCCAGCAGCAGACCCGGGACTAGCGGTTCCTACGAGCAGTACTTC.

The chain carries TRBV7-8 and TRBJ2-2; 8 bases map to TRBD2. Germline values: CDR1 SGHVS, CDR2 FQNEAQ. CDR3 size: 16 residues. V shed 1 base, J shed 1 base, and the junction held 2 bases outside the gene matches. The CDR3 is CASSLVLAGNTGELFF. As DNA, the CDR3 is TGTGCCAGCAGCTTAGTCCTAGCGGGGAACACCGGGGAGCTGTTTTTT.

The rearrangement links TRBV2 to TRBJ2-1, with D perhaps TRBD2 (6 bases). Germline CDR1 reads SNHLY; CDR2 reads FYNNEI. Trimming took off 7 bases at V and 2 bases at J, with 15 bases between the two ends. This CDR3 contains 15 residues. The chain's CDR3 is CASTKGLATYNEQFF. The CDR3 region has the DNA TGTGCCAGCACCAAAGGGCTAGCGACCTACAATGAGCAGTTCTTC. The full variable domain, its missing parts supplied by reference TRBV2 and TRBJ2-1, is EPEVTQTPSHQVTQMGQEVILRCVPISNHLYFYWYRQILGQKVEFLVSFYNNEISEKSEIFDDQFSVERPDGSNFTLKIRSTKLEDSAMYFCASTKGLATYNEQFFGPGTRLTVL.

This clone was seen ten or more times. The junction shows a germline mismatch at one end, possibly a read error. The genes are TRBV14 and TRBJ1-1, with D perhaps matching TRBD1 (5 bases). The germline V gene encodes CDR1 SGHDN and CDR2 FVKESK. The CDR3 length is 11 residues. The CDR3 bases are TGTGCCAGGCGACCGAAAGGGCGGGGGGAGTTT. Amino acid sequence: CARRPKGRGEF. Complete variable domain (other parts from reference TRBV14 and TRBJ1-1): EAGVTQFPSHSVIEKGQTVTLRCDPISGHDNLYWYRRVMGKEIKFLLHFVKESKQDESGMPNNRFLAERTGGTYSTLKVQPAELEDSGVYFCARRPKGRGEFGQGTRLTVV.